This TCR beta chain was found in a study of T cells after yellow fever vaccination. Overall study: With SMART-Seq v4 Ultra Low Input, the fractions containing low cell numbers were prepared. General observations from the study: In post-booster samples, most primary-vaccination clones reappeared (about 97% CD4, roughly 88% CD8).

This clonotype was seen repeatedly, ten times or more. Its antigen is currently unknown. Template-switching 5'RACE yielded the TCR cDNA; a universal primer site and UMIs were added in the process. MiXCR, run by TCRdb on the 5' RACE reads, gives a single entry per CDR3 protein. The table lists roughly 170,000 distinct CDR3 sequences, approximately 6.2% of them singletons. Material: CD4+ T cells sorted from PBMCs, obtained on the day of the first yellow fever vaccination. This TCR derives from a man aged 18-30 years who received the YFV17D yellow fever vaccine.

The CDR3 spells CASSQGAVSSYNSPLHF. CDR3 sequence (DNA): TGCGCCAGCAGCCAAGGGGCGGTAAGCTCCTATAATTCACCCCTCCACTTT. The rearrangement uses TRBV4-3 and TRBJ1-6, with D unresolved. Trimming removed 1 base from V and 0 bases from J, with 10 bases in between. Germline-derived CDR1 and CDR2 are LGHNA and YSLEER. The CDR3 is 17 residues long.